One sample yielded the 15 T cell receptor beta chains listed below, sequenced in a study of T-cell reconstitution after alpha-beta-depleted transplantation in children. Unique molecular identifiers were used in preparing the TCRbeta library. TCRdb fed the PCR reads into MiXCR, producing one record per CDR3 protein. The sample contains 60,000 to 80,000 distinct CDR3 sequences, about 7.3% of which appear only once. Sequencing was performed on PBMCs from the stem cell graft donor, taken from the stem cell graft. Receptor source: a human donor who donated a stem cell graft to a child with acute lymphoblastic leukemia.

The sample holds many counts of this clonotype. This CDR3 is CASSNRLDGELFF. In nucleotides, the CDR3 is TGTGCCAGCAGCAATAGACTAGACGGGGAGCTGTTTTTT. V and J are TRBV11-1 and TRBJ2-2; tentatively, D is TRBD2 (6 bases). CDR3 length: 13 residues. Per the germline V gene, CDR1 is SGHAT and CDR2 is FQDESV (reference sequence). Trimming stripped 5 bases from V and 7 bases from J, with 11 bases between.

The table lists this clonotype with many counts. V and J are TRBV5-1 and TRBJ2-1; TRBD2 matches 8 bases. From germline, CDR1 is SGHRS and CDR2 YFSETQ. The CDR3 consists of 17 residues. Germline trimming cut 3 bases from V and 0 bases from J; bases unmatched to any gene: 8. CDR3 loop: CASSSGLAPSSYNEQFF. CDR3 bases: TGCGCCAGCAGCTCCGGACTAGCCCCGAGCTCCTACAATGAGCAGTTCTTC.

The chain employs TRBV7-9 and TRBJ1-1; D not certain. The CDR3 totals 13 residues. Per germline, CDR1 SEHNR and CDR2 FQNEAQ (reference sequence). The V and J ends lost 6 bases and 5 bases respectively, with 13 bases between them. CDR3 loop: CASSPLHQTEAFF. The CDR3 coding sequence is TGTGCCAGCAGTCCACTACATCAGACTGAAGCTTTCTTT.

The table lists this clonotype with many counts. The chain recombines TRBV2 with TRBJ2-3, with D unclear. Between the trimmed V and J ends, which lost 8 bases and 5 bases, there was a span of 8 bases. The CDR3 has 11 residues. The germline gives CDR1 SNHLY, CDR2 FYNNEI. The DNA of the CDR3 is TGTGCCAGCGAAAAAGGAGATACGCAGTATTTT. The encoded protein is CASEKGDTQYF. The variable domain in full, completed from reference TRBV2 and TRBJ2-3, reads EPEVTQTPSHQVTQMGQEVILRCVPISNHLYFYWYRQILGQKVEFLVSFYNNEISEKSEIFDDQFSVERPDGSNFTLKIRSTKLEDSAMYFCASEKGDTQYFGPGTRLTVL.

V is TRBV19 and J is TRBJ1-1, with D unresolved. From germline, CDR1 is LNHDA and CDR2 SQIVND (reference sequence). The CDR3 is 13 residues long. V was clipped by 3 bases and J by 1 base, with 6 bases between them. CDR3 in amino acids: CASSMFSNTEAFF. CDR3 bases: TGTGCCAGTAGTATGTTTTCGAACACTGAAGCTTTCTTT.

The chain uses TRBV20-1 and TRBJ1-2, with TRBD1 matching 8 bases. The CDR3 runs 13 residues. V trimming: 6 bases; J trimming: 6 bases; junction bases outside the gene matches: 9. In germline, CDR1 is DFQATT, CDR2 SNEGSKA (reference sequence). Written as DNA, the CDR3 is TGCAGTGCCGCTGGACAGGGTTTAGATGGCTACACCTTC. It codes for CSAAGQGLDGYTF.

This clonotype was picked up many times. This sequence joins TRBV5-1 and TRBJ2-2; D not resolved. CDR3 length equals 13 residues. V was trimmed by 4 bases and J by 2 bases, leaving 6 bases between them. From germline, CDR1 is SGHRS and CDR2 YFSETQ. The CDR3 spells CASSRENTGELFF. CDR3 coding DNA: TGCGCCAGCAGCAGAGAAAACACCGGGGAGCTGTTTTTT.

At least ten counts were recorded for this clonotype. The V and J genes are TRBV12-3 or TRBV12-4 and TRBJ2-6; D gene unclear. Trimming took off 5 bases at V and 0 bases at J, with 5 bases between the two ends. The CDR3 length is 14 residues. Here the CDR3 reads CASSPISGANVLTF. The CDR3 DNA is TGTGCCAGCAGTCCGATCTCTGGGGCCAACGTCCTGACTTTC.

This clonotype was observed at least ten times. The rearrangement joins TRBV9 to TRBJ1-6, with 8 positions matching TRBD1. V shed 0 bases, J shed 10 bases, and the junction held 6 bases outside the gene matches. The germline V gene encodes CDR1 SGDLS and CDR2 YYNGEE. The CDR3 loop spans 15 amino acids. The CDR3 reads CASSVGLDRESPLHF. The DNA for the CDR3 is TGTGCCAGCAGCGTAGGTTTGGACAGGGAATCACCCCTCCACTTT.

This clonotype was detected a few times. One end of the junction varies from germline; a read error may be responsible. This chain uses TRBV6-1 with TRBJ2-5, with D perhaps TRBD2 (7 bases). Looked up from germline, CDR1 is MNHNS and CDR2 is SASEGT. The CDR3 is 15 amino acids. CDR3 protein: CAISDGGGSQETQYF. The DNA for the CDR3 is TGTGCCATCAGTGATGGCGGGGGCTCCCAAGAGACCCAGTACTTC.

The chain recombines TRBV20-1 with TRBJ2-1; TRBD1 matches 8 bases. The CDR3 spans 17 residues. V lost 5 bases to trimming and J lost 4 bases; unmatched junction nucleotides: 16. Germline CDR1 DFQATT, CDR2 SNEGSKA (reference sequence). This chain's CDR3 is CSAWTGLIETLYNEQFF. The CDR3 DNA follows: TGCAGTGCTTGGACAGGGCTAATCGAGACTTTATACAATGAGCAGTTCTTC.

The table lists this clonotype with many counts. This chain connects TRBV20-1 to TRBJ2-7; the match to TRBD1 covers 7 bases. Germline assignment: CDR1 DFQATT and CDR2 SNEGSKA (reference sequence). V shed 6 bases and J 6 bases; nucleotides not matched to a gene: 5. The CDR3 consists of 11 residues. CDR3 region: CSADRAAEQYF. CDR3 DNA: TGCAGTGCCGACAGGGCCGCCGAGCAGTACTTC.

A few counts support this clonotype. This chain connects TRBV7-9 to TRBJ2-5; 7 nucleotides agree with TRBD2. The V gene end was trimmed by 6 bases and the J gene end by 2 bases; junction bases not matched to a gene: 18. The CDR3 is 18 residues long. Looked up from germline, CDR1 is SEHNR and CDR2 is FQNEAQ (reference sequence). The CDR3 loop reads CASRNFARGLADQETQYF. CDR3 nucleotide sequence: TGTGCCAGCAGAAATTTTGCGAGGGGTCTAGCGGATCAAGAGACCCAGTACTTC.

In its sample, this clonotype is medium-sized. The gene calls are TRBV7-2 and TRBJ2-5; a possible D gene is TRBD2 (7 bases). CDR1 SGHTA and CDR2 FQGNSA come from the germline V gene. The CDR3 has 14 amino acids. V lost 1 base and J lost 4, with 10 bases in between. This CDR3 is CASSLVGGAETQYF. The DNA of the CDR3 is TGTGCCAGCAGCTTAGTTGGGGGGGCAGAGACCCAGTACTTC.

V gene TRBV20-1 combines with J gene TRBJ1-3; 7 bases are shared with TRBD1. This CDR3 comprises 14 residues. Germline V gene data show CDR1 as DFQATT and CDR2 as SNEGSKA (reference sequence). The trim removed 0 bases at V and 3 bases at J, leaving 2 bases unmatched. The DNA for the CDR3 is TGCAGTGCTAGAGAAGGGACAGATGGAAACACCATATATTTT. It codes for CSAREGTDGNTIYF.